This TCR beta chain is from a study of shared T cell receptors in the human thymus. Some clones are missing from TCRdb's copy, which holds only in-frame ones; the method was immunoSEQ multiplex PCR. The profile covers some 400,000 clones, with approximately 95% appearing a single time and approximately 0.02% taken by the ten largest. The V and J ends lost 7 bases and 2 bases respectively, with 19 bases between them. The CDR3 contains 16 residues. Germline CDR1 is SGHTA and CDR2 is FQGNSA. V and J are TRBV7-2 and TRBJ2-3; unclear D gene. This clonotype originated in a human donor. What was sequenced was thymocytes. The CDR3 sequence is CASTPSRATYTDTQYF. Here the CDR3 DNA reads TGTGCCAGCACCCCCTCTCGGGCTACTTACACAGATACGCAGTATTTT.